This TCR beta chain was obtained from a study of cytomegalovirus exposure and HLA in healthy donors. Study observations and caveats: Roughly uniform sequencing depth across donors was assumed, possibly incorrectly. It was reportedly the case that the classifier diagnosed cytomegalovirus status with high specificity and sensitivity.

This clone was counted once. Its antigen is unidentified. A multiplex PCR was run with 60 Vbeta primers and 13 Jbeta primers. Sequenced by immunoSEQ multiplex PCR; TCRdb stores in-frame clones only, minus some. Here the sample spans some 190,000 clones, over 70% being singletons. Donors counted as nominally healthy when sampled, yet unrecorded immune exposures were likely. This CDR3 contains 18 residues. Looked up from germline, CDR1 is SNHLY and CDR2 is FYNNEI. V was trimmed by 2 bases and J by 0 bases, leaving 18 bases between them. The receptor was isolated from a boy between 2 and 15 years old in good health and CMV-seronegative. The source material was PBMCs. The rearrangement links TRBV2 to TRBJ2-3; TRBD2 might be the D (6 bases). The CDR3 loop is CASSELAFSVASTDTQYF. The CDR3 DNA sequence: TGTGCCAGCAGTGAACTAGCGTTCTCAGTTGCTAGCACAGATACGCAGTATTTT.